These T cell receptor beta chains were read from a single sample in a study of early T cells in non-severe SARS-CoV-2 infection. Each CDR3 protein is one row after TCRdb ran MiXCR on the 5' RACE reads. The table records 55,000 to 70,000 distinct CDR3 sequences, approximately 10% of them present only once. Material: whole blood. The receptors come from an adult who was a healthcare worker with PCR-confirmed SARS-CoV-2 infection or an uninfected control (not recorded which). Both conserved end residues are part of each CDR3. D genes are given only for firm matches. A clone size is listed for some rows: how often the clone was seen (once, few, many), or a class if it is expanded.

V	D	size	J	DNA	CDR3
TRBV20-1	NA	NA	TRBJ2-2	TGCAGTGCTAGCCGGCAGGAGCGGGAGCTGTTTTTT	CSASRQERELFF
TRBV20-1	NA	few	TRBJ2-7	TGCAGTGCTAGAGTGACAGGTTCAAGCTCCTACGAGCAGTACTTC	CSARVTGSSSYEQYF
TRBV5-1	TRBD1	NA	TRBJ2-4	TGCGCCAGCAGGTGGGGACAGCTATTAAACATTCAGTACTTC	CASRWGQLLNIQYF
TRBV20-1	NA	NA	TRBJ2-3	TGCAGTGCTATTAATCGATCTGGGAGAGGGGGCACAGATACGCAGTATTTT	CSAINRSGRGGTDTQYF
TRBV29-1	NA	NA	TRBJ2-7	TGCAGCGTTGCAGGGACATCCTACGAGCAGTACTTC	CSVAGTSYEQYF
TRBV4-1	NA	many	TRBJ2-5	TGCGCCAGCAGCCCTGGCATCAGCGGCCAAGAGACCCAGTACTTC	CASSPGISGQETQYF
TRBV7-9	NA	NA	TRBJ2-5	TGTGCCAGCAGCTTAAGGGAGGAGACCCAGTACTTC	CASSLREETQYF
TRBV20-1	NA	NA	TRBJ2-1	TGCAGTGCTAGAAAAGTTGGGGAGAATGAGCAGTTCTTC	CSARKVGENEQFF
TRBV27	NA	few	TRBJ2-6	TGTGCCAGCAGTTTTGACGGGACAAACTCTGGGGCCAACGTCCTGACTTTC	CASSFDGTNSGANVLTF
TRBV14	TRBD2	medium-sized	TRBJ2-1	TGTGCCAGCTCACTAGCGGGAGGAGGGAATGAGCAGTTCTTC	CASSLAGGGNEQFF
TRBV19	TRBD1	many	TRBJ2-1	TGTGCCAGTAGCTCGACAGGGTCAGTCAATGAGCAGTTCTTC	CASSSTGSVNEQFF
TRBV7-8	NA	NA	TRBJ1-1	TGTGCCAGCAGCTTATATCCCCAGAACACTGAAGCTTTCTTT	CASSLYPQNTEAFF
TRBV28	TRBD1	NA	TRBJ1-2	TGTGCCACAGGATTACAGGGGGCTGGAGGCTACACCTTC	CATGLQGAGGYTF
TRBV6-2/TRBV6-3	TRBD1	few	TRBJ1-1	TGTGCCAGCAGTTACTACAGGGGAATTAGCACTGAAGCTTTCTTT	CASSYYRGISTEAFF
TRBV6-6	TRBD1	NA	TRBJ1-4	TGTGCCAGCAGAACTGACAGGGCGGATGAAAAACTGTTTTTT	CASRTDRADEKLFF
TRBV20-1	NA	medium-sized	TRBJ2-5	TGCAGTGCTAGCCTCGAGGGGACGGCCTCTGTGGCCCAGTACTTC	CSASLEGTASVAQYF
TRBV12-3/TRBV12-4	NA	NA	TRBJ2-1	TGTGCCAGCAGTACAGGTCGCCGAAATGAGCAGTTCTTC	CASSTGRRNEQFF
TRBV6-5	TRBD2	many	TRBJ2-1	TGTGCCAGCAGTTACTCGATTGCGGGAGGGAACAATGAGCAGTTCTTC	CASSYSIAGGNNEQFF
TRBV5-1	NA	many	TRBJ1-4	TGCGCCAGCAGAACAATCGGGGCAACTAATGAAAAACTGTTTTTT	CASRTIGATNEKLFF
TRBV7-2	NA	NA	TRBJ2-1	TGTGCCAGCAGCTTAGCGGGGACCGAGATTTACAATGAGCAGTTCTTC	CASSLAGTEIYNEQFF
TRBV7-9	NA	NA	TRBJ2-2	TGTGCCAGCAGCCCCCAAACCGCGGGAAACACCGGGGAGCTGTTTTTT	CASSPQTAGNTGELFF
TRBV18	NA	few	TRBJ1-1	TGTGCCAGCTCACCACCGGGACAATACCCTACTGAAGCTTTCTTT	CASSPPGQYPTEAFF
TRBV2	NA	many	TRBJ1-5	TGTGCCAGCAGTGCGGAGGGAGGAGATCAGCCCCAGCATTTT	CASSAEGGDQPQHF
TRBV9	NA	NA	TRBJ2-3	TGTGCCAGCAGCGTATTAATGGCTAGCGATACGCAGTATTTT	CASSVLMASDTQYF
TRBV5-1	NA	many	TRBJ2-1	TGCGCCAGCAGCTTGGCTGGGGGTGAGCAGTTCTTC	CASSLAGGEQFF
TRBV27	NA	many	TRBJ2-1	TGTGCCAGCAGTTTATCGGGCGGTGCCTCCTACAATGAGCAGTTCTTC	CASSLSGGASYNEQFF
TRBV12-3/TRBV12-4	NA	NA	TRBJ2-7	TGTGCCAGCACCCCTTCGTCCTCCTACGAGCAGTACTTC	CASTPSSSYEQYF
TRBV6-2/TRBV6-3	TRBD1	few	TRBJ2-7	TGTGCCAGCAGTTACCGGACAGGGGAGAGCGAGCAGTACTTC	CASSYRTGESEQYF
TRBV6-5	NA	few	TRBJ2-2	TGTGCCAGCAGACAACAGGGCGCCGGGGAGCTGTTTTTT	CASRQQGAGELFF
TRBV5-1	NA	few	TRBJ2-7	TGCGCCAGCAGCCAGGGTGGTAGCTCCTACGAGCAGTACTTC	CASSQGGSSYEQYF
TRBV4-3	NA	few	TRBJ2-2	TGCGCCAGCAGCCAAGATCGAGCCGGGGAGCTGTTTTTT	CASSQDRAGELFF
TRBV5-5	TRBD1	NA	TRBJ1-1	TGTGCCAGCGCCTTTTGGACAGGGCTGAACACTGAAGCTTTCTTT	CASAFWTGLNTEAFF
TRBV15	NA	few	TRBJ2-3	TGTGCCACCAGCAGAGATAGGGGGGGTACAGATACGCAGTATTTT	CATSRDRGGTDTQYF
TRBV4-3	TRBD2	NA	TRBJ2-1	TGCGCCAGCAGCCAAGGGCCACTAGCGGGGGCCGGGTCGTTCTTC	CASSQGPLAGAGSFF
TRBV30	TRBD2	few	TRBJ2-5	TGTGCCTGGAGTTTCGGGCCCGTAGCGGGAGCCCAGTACTTC	CAWSFGPVAGAQYF
TRBV7-8	NA	NA	TRBJ1-1	TGTGCCAGCAGCCCAAGCTTTACAGGGAGCCTCACTGAAGCTTTCTTT	CASSPSFTGSLTEAFF
TRBV20-1	TRBD1	many	TRBJ1-5	TGCAGTGCTAGCGGGCAGGGGGATAATAGCAATCAGCCCCAGCATTTT	CSASGQGDNSNQPQHF
TRBV19	TRBD1	NA	TRBJ2-5	TGTGCCAGTAGTACTACCGACAGGGCCCAGACCCAGTACTTC	CASSTTDRAQTQYF
TRBV28	NA	NA	TRBJ1-5	TGTGCCAGCAGGGTGATCCCGAGCAATCAGCCCCAGCATTTT	CASRVIPSNQPQHF
TRBV27	NA	NA	TRBJ1-5	TGTGCCAGCAGTTTATGGCACGATCAGCCCCAGCATTTT	CASSLWHDQPQHF
TRBV4-1	NA	NA	TRBJ2-3	TGCGCCAGCAGCCAAGGGGCAGGGACCATAAGCACAGATACGCAGTATTTT	CASSQGAGTISTDTQYF
TRBV6-6	NA	medium-sized	TRBJ2-5	TGTGCCAGCAGTTATTGGAGGGGAGAGACCCAGTACTTC	CASSYWRGETQYF
TRBV28	TRBD2	many	TRBJ2-2	TGTGCCAGCAGTTTAGCCCCGTATAGCGGGGCCGGGGAGCTGTTTTTT	CASSLAPYSGAGELFF
TRBV11-2	NA	few	TRBJ2-7	TGTGCCAGCAGCTTAGCAGGGGAGAAGCAGTACTTC	CASSLAGEKQYF
TRBV7-9	NA	few	TRBJ1-1	TGTGCCAGCAGCTTAGCTGGGCTGGACACTGACACTGAAGCTTTCTTT	CASSLAGLDTDTEAFF
TRBV28	NA	many	TRBJ2-5	TGTGCCAGCGGGTATCAGGGGTTACAGTACTTC	CASGYQGLQYF
TRBV6-1	TRBD1	few	TRBJ2-7	TGTGCCAGCAGTGAAGCGCGACGCTGGACAGGAATGGACGAGCAGTACTTC	CASSEARRWTGMDEQYF
TRBV10-1	NA	many	TRBJ2-3	TGCGCCACCTCCTCATACAGCGAAGATACGCAGTATTTT	CATSSYSEDTQYF
TRBV3-1	NA	NA	TRBJ2-7	TGTGCCAGCAGCCACGACTTCTACGAGCAGTACTTC	CASSHDFYEQYF
TRBV5-1	TRBD2	NA	TRBJ2-7	TGCGCCAGCAGCGACGGGACTAGCGGGGACGAGCAGTACTTC	CASSDGTSGDEQYF
TRBV11-2	NA	few	TRBJ2-1	TGTGCCAGCAGCTCCACAATATACTACAATGAGCAGTTCTTC	CASSSTIYYNEQFF